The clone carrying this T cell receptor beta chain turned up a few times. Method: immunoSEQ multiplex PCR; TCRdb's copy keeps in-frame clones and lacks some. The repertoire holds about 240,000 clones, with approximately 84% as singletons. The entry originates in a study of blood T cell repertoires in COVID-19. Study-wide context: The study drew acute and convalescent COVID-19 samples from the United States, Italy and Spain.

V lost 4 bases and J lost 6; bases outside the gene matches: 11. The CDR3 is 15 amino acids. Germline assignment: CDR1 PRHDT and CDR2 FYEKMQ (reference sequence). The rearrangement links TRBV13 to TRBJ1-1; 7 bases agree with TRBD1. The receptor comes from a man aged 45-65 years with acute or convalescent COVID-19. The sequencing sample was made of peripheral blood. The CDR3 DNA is TGTGCCAGCAGCTCCCCGACAGGGAAGAGGTCTGAAGCTTTCTTT. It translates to CASSSPTGKRSEAFF.